This T cell receptor (beta chain) originates from a study of blood T cells in healthy people across ages. Combining a sample-barcoded 5' primer with a J-beta primer mix, a second PCR ran for roughly 7 to 12 cycles. Each cDNA molecule carried a tag from a template-switch adaptor that contained 12 random nucleotides. A single record per CDR3 protein comes from TCRdb applying MiXCR to the 5' RACE reads. Among about 930,000 distinct CDR3 sequences listed, almost 30% were seen once. The CDR3 is made up of 16 amino acids. In germline, CDR1 is SGHRS, CDR2 YFSETQ. V was clipped by 4 bases and J by 2 bases; unmatched bases: 8. These same data were also listed under a study on T cells of mothers and their children. That paper adds: RNA extracted was entirely used for cDNA synthesis, approximately 1.6 ug per 15 ul. Reads recorded for TCR beta CDR3 numbered over 9.5 million per mother and approximately 2.9 million per child. Thymic selection shapes TCR recombination output in related pairs, and it does so similarly in unrelated pairs.

The chain carries TRBV5-1 and TRBJ2-3; 9 bases are a match to TRBD1. The sequence derives from a woman in her thirties or forties in good health. The sample taken for sequencing was blood. The CDR3 sequence: CASSQDRGRVTDTQYF. The CDR3 bases are TGCGCCAGCAGCCAGGACAGGGGAAGAGTCACAGATACGCAGTATTTT.